A selection of T cell receptor beta chains follows, all from one sample in a study of identifying expanded T cells in peripheral blood. Profiling relied on immunoSEQ multiplex PCR, and the TCRdb table lists in-frame clones only, not all of them. The repertoire holds over 65,000 clones, with roughly 90% as singletons. What was sequenced was blood. These receptors were taken from a person between 18 and 75 years old in good health. Each CDR3 is given with its conserved first and last residue. A D gene is named only where the DNA matches it firmly. Size is stated for part of the rows, as once, few or many counts, or as a class when the clone is expanded.

CASSRDGNTGELFF,TGTGCCAGCAGTAGGGACGGCAACACCGGGGAGCTGTTTTTT,TRBJ2-2,NA,TRBV7-9,NA
CASSERGAEQFF,TGTGCCAGCAGTGAAAGGGGGGCTGAGCAGTTCTTC,TRBJ2-1,once,TRBV6-1,NA
CASSSYSGVAFTDTQYF,TGTGCCAGCAGCTCATACAGCGGGGTAGCTTTTACAGATACGCAGTATTTT,TRBJ2-3,once,TRBV11-2,TRBD2
CASSLDGTPAYEQYF,TGCGCCAGCAGCTTGGACGGGACACCTGCCTACGAGCAGTACTTC,TRBJ2-7,NA,TRBV5-1,NA
CASSQGGSNYGYTF,TGCGCCAGCAGCCAAGGGGGGTCTAACTATGGCTACACCTTC,TRBJ1-2,NA,TRBV4-1,NA
CASSGDRGRSEAFF,TGTGCCAGCAGCGGCGACAGGGGGCGGTCGGAAGCTTTCTTT,TRBJ1-1,NA,TRBV9,TRBD1
CASSPFGRGSAYNSPLHF,TGTGCCAGCAGCCCCTTCGGCAGGGGTTCCGCTTATAATTCACCCCTCCACTTT,TRBJ1-6,once,TRBV7-6,NA
CSVEGAPGIQVAEQFF,TGCAGCGTTGAGGGAGCTCCGGGGATCCAGGTTGCTGAGCAGTTCTTC,TRBJ2-1,NA,TRBV29-1,NA
CASSLRGWDQPQHF,TGTGCCAGCAGCTTAAGGGGGTGGGATCAGCCCCAGCATTTT,TRBJ1-5,once,TRBV7-2,NA
CASSLGRNSGNTIYF,TGTGCCAGCTCCCTGGGACGGAACTCTGGAAACACCATATATTTT,TRBJ1-3,NA,TRBV18,NA
CASSQDEKRARTGELFF,TGTGCCAGCAGCCAAGATGAGAAGCGGGCGAGAACCGGGGAGCTGTTTTTT,TRBJ2-2,NA,TRBV4-2,NA
CASSQDTGLAGTGELFF,TGTGCCAGCAGCCAAGACACCGGACTAGCGGGTACCGGGGAGCTGTTTTTT,TRBJ2-2,NA,TRBV14,TRBD2
CASSLPGQGMNEQYF,TGTGCCAGCAGCCTACCGGGACAGGGTATGAACGAGCAGTACTTC,TRBJ2-7,NA,TRBV11-2,TRBD1
CASSQDWSSGTWDTQYF,TGCGCCAGCAGCCAAGATTGGTCCTCCGGCACTTGGGATACGCAGTATTTT,TRBJ2-3,NA,TRBV4-3,NA
CASSLDDTVYEQYF,TGCGCCAGCAGCTTGGATGACACCGTCTACGAGCAGTACTTC,TRBJ2-7,NA,TRBV5-1,NA
CASRSQVEAFF,TGTGCCAGTAGATCACAGGTTGAAGCTTTCTTT,TRBJ1-1,NA,TRBV19,NA
CAWGLGTAGNTIYF,TGTGCCTGGGGCCTAGGGACAGCTGGAAACACCATATATTTT,TRBJ1-3,NA,TRBV30,TRBD1
CAGRLQGIYEQYF,TGTGCCGGCAGATTACAGGGGATTTACGAGCAGTACTTC,TRBJ2-7,NA,TRBV13,TRBD1
CASSEYSQGYSGANVLTF,TGTGCCAGCAGTGAATATAGCCAGGGTTATTCTGGGGCCAACGTCCTGACTTTC,TRBJ2-6,NA,TRBV25-1,NA
CASSLRAGGYEQFF,TGTGCCAGCAGCTTACGAGCGGGAGGTTATGAGCAGTTCTTC,TRBJ2-1,once,TRBV7-6,TRBD2
CASSYVGSGFYGYTF,TGTGCCAGCAGTTATGTGGGATCGGGATTTTATGGCTACACCTTC,TRBJ1-2,NA,TRBV6-5,NA
CASSQVGLARETQYF,TGTGCCAGCAGCCAAGTAGGTCTAGCGAGGGAGACCCAGTACTTC,TRBJ2-5,NA,TRBV14,NA
CASSPLAGGQETQYF,TGTGCCAGCAGCCCTCTAGCGGGGGGACAAGAGACCCAGTACTTC,TRBJ2-5,NA,TRBV9,TRBD2
CASSLGRLAGGPTYEQYF,TGCGCCAGCAGCTTAGGCAGACTAGCGGGAGGACCTACCTACGAGCAGTACTTC,TRBJ2-7,NA,TRBV5-1,TRBD2
CASSGPRKSGDEKLFF,TGTGCCAGCAGTGGACCACGCAAAAGTGGGGATGAAAAACTGTTTTTT,TRBJ1-4,few,TRBV2,NA
CASSLVASGHHNEQFF,TGTGCCAGCAGCTTAGTGGCTAGCGGGCACCACAATGAGCAGTTCTTC,TRBJ2-1,NA,TRBV11-2,TRBD2
CASSVARGLGNTIYF,TGTGCCAGCAGTGTGGCGAGGGGGCTTGGAAACACCATATATTTT,TRBJ1-3,NA,TRBV6-5,TRBD1
CASSRTGIGNYGYTF,TGTGCCAGTAGTAGAACGGGGATCGGTAACTATGGCTACACCTTC,TRBJ1-2,NA,TRBV19,NA
CASSLGRGDGYTF,TGTGCCAGCAGCTTAGGTCGTGGAGATGGCTACACCTTC,TRBJ1-2,NA,TRBV7-9,NA
CASSTGGEETQYF,TGTGCCAGCAGCACTGGGGGTGAGGAGACCCAGTACTTC,TRBJ2-5,NA,TRBV5-4,NA
CASSLTWTVQETQYF,TGTGCCAGCAGCTTAACCTGGACAGTCCAAGAGACCCAGTACTTC,TRBJ2-5,NA,TRBV11-2,NA
CASSSRTGKGQETQYF,TGTGCCAGCAGCTCCCGGACAGGGAAAGGCCAAGAGACCCAGTACTTC,TRBJ2-5,NA,TRBV7-9,TRBD1
CASSPLANLNTEAFF,TGTGCCAGCAGCCCTCTGGCTAACCTGAACACTGAAGCTTTCTTT,TRBJ1-1,NA,TRBV5-6,NA
CASSAERKTNEKLFF,TGTGCCAGCAGCGCCGAGAGGAAAACTAATGAAAAACTGTTTTTT,TRBJ1-4,NA,TRBV7-2,NA
CAWSRPDSMNTEAFF,TGTGCCTGGAGTCGTCCGGACAGCATGAACACTGAAGCTTTCTTT,TRBJ1-1,NA,TRBV30,NA
CASASGPQETQYF,TGTGCCAGCGCTAGCGGACCCCAAGAGACCCAGTACTTC,TRBJ2-5,NA,TRBV13,TRBD2
CASHFRGKADQPQHF,TGCGCCAGCCACTTCCGGGGTAAGGCTGATCAGCCCCAGCATTTT,TRBJ1-5,NA,TRBV5-1,NA
CASSQRRGTELEARNEKLFF,TGTGCCAGCAGCCAAAGGAGGGGGACAGAATTAGAGGCACGTAATGAAAAACTGTTTTTT,TRBJ1-4,NA,TRBV4-2,TRBD1
CAWSVPPDSYTF,TGTGCCTGGAGTGTACCCCCCGACTCCTACACCTTC,TRBJ1-2,NA,TRBV30,NA
CASRGTNEKLFF,TGTGCCAGCAGGGGTACTAATGAAAAACTGTTTTTT,TRBJ1-4,NA,TRBV2,NA
CASSLGASYNEQFF,TGCGCCAGCAGCTTGGGGGCATCATACAATGAGCAGTTCTTC,TRBJ2-1,NA,TRBV5-1,NA
CASSPKFGGDTEAFF,TGCGCCAGCAGCCCTAAGTTTGGGGGGGACACTGAAGCTTTCTTT,TRBJ1-1,NA,TRBV5-1,NA
CASSPYWTGGREKLFF,TGTGCCAGCAGCCCTTATTGGACAGGGGGCAGGGAAAAACTGTTTTTT,TRBJ1-4,NA,TRBV9,TRBD1
CASSLDSTGTGLLSYTF,TGTGCCAGCAGCTTAGACTCCACCGGGACAGGTTTGCTTAGCTACACCTTC,TRBJ1-2,NA,TRBV11-2,TRBD1
CASGLNGGTYNEQFF,TGTGCTAGTGGCCTTAACGGGGGCACCTACAATGAGCAGTTCTTC,TRBJ2-1,NA,TRBV12-5,NA
CASSEWDYGYTF,TGTGCCAGCAGTGAATGGGACTATGGCTACACCTTC,TRBJ1-2,NA,TRBV25-1,NA
CASSVQTVSSPLHF,TGTGCCAGCAGCGTTCAGACCGTCAGTTCACCCCTCCACTTT,TRBJ1-6,few,TRBV9,NA
CASSSNDGAIAGGQETQYF,TGCGCCAGCAGCTCCAATGATGGGGCCATAGCGGGGGGGCAAGAGACCCAGTACTTC,TRBJ2-5,NA,TRBV5-1,TRBD2
CSVPGLASYNEQFF,TGCAGCGTGCCTGGACTAGCCTCCTACAATGAGCAGTTCTTC,TRBJ2-1,NA,TRBV29-1,TRBD2
CASSIKGGTGELFF,TGTGCCAGTAGTATAAAGGGGGGTACCGGGGAGCTGTTTTTT,TRBJ2-2,NA,TRBV19,NA
CASSQQGTIYF,TGTGCCAGCAGCCAGCAGGGCACCATATATTTT,TRBJ1-3,NA,TRBV14,NA
CASIVGASTDTQYF,TGTGCCAGCATAGTGGGGGCGAGCACAGATACGCAGTATTTT,TRBJ2-3,NA,TRBV2,NA
CASRITSTGGGGVAFF,TGTGCCAGCAGGATCACATCCACAGGGGGCGGAGGGGTAGCTTTCTTT,TRBJ1-1,NA,TRBV6-6,TRBD1
CATSRGSGKGRGTEAFF,TGTGCCACCAGCAGAGGGTCCGGAAAAGGGCGTGGCACTGAAGCTTTCTTT,TRBJ1-1,NA,TRBV15,NA